Listed below are T cell receptor beta chains from one sample, sequenced in a study of T cell responses to AZD1222 COVID-19 vaccine. Assay used: immunoSEQ multiplex PCR; TCRdb lists only in-frame clones, some missing. The sample consists of tens of thousands of clones, 75% to 90% of them appearing once. The source material was peripheral blood, sampled on day 0 of AZD1222 vaccination. These receptors were collected from an adult in good health. Both conserved end residues are part of each CDR3. Fields, in order: clone size, D gene, J gene, V gene, CDR3 length, CDR3 DNA, CDR3 protein. The D gene is left open where the match is weak. Where a row states a size, it is once, few, many or the class of an expanded clone; other rows omit it.

clone_size: NA; d_call: NA; j_call: TRBJ2-7; v_call: TRBV5-4; cdr3_length: 12; cdr3_nt: TGTGCCAGCAGCTTCGGCGTCTACGAGCAGTACTTC; cdr3_aa: CASSFGVYEQYF
clone_size: NA; d_call: NA; j_call: TRBJ2-2; v_call: TRBV4-1; cdr3_length: 20; cdr3_nt: TGCGCCAGCAGCCCCTTCCCTGGGCAGACTATAGTCCAAAACACCGGGGAGCTGTTTTTT; cdr3_aa: CASSPFPGQTIVQNTGELFF
clone_size: NA; d_call: NA; j_call: TRBJ2-7; v_call: TRBV9; cdr3_length: 14; cdr3_nt: TGTGCCAGCAGCGTAGATTTCAGCTCCTACGAGCAGTACTTC; cdr3_aa: CASSVDFSSYEQYF
clone_size: NA; d_call: NA; j_call: TRBJ2-7; v_call: TRBV19; cdr3_length: 14; cdr3_nt: TGTGCCAGTAGTCTGAGTGGAATCTCCTACGAGCAGTACTTC; cdr3_aa: CASSLSGISYEQYF
clone_size: once; d_call: NA; j_call: TRBJ1-1; v_call: TRBV5-1; cdr3_length: 15; cdr3_nt: TGCGCCAGCGCGACGGGTCAGGGAGTTAACACTGAAGCTTTCTTT; cdr3_aa: CASATGQGVNTEAFF
clone_size: NA; d_call: NA; j_call: TRBJ2-5; v_call: TRBV2; cdr3_length: 12; cdr3_nt: TGTGCCAGCAGCGACATCACCGGGGCCCAGTACTTC; cdr3_aa: CASSDITGAQYF
clone_size: NA; d_call: TRBD1; j_call: TRBJ2-7; v_call: TRBV14; cdr3_length: 15; cdr3_nt: TGTGCCAGCAGCCGATTCCCGGGACAGGTAAACGAGCAGTACTTC; cdr3_aa: CASSRFPGQVNEQYF
clone_size: NA; d_call: TRBD1; j_call: TRBJ1-3; v_call: TRBV5-1; cdr3_length: 15; cdr3_nt: TGCGCCAGCAGCTCCGGACAGGTGGCTGGAAACACCATATATTTT; cdr3_aa: CASSSGQVAGNTIYF
clone_size: NA; d_call: NA; j_call: TRBJ1-5; v_call: TRBV18; cdr3_length: 15; cdr3_nt: TGTGCCAGCTCTCCCTTAAGGGCCCAAGGGCAGCCCCAGCATTTT; cdr3_aa: CASSPLRAQGQPQHF
clone_size: NA; d_call: TRBD1; j_call: TRBJ1-6; v_call: TRBV3-1/TRBV3-2; cdr3_length: 15; cdr3_nt: TGTGCCAGCAGCCCCCCCCAGGGGGCAGATTCACCCCTCCACTTT; cdr3_aa: CASSPPQGADSPLHF
clone_size: NA; d_call: NA; j_call: TRBJ2-7; v_call: TRBV29-1; cdr3_length: 16; cdr3_nt: TGCAGCGTTCTCCGTCGGTTTAGCGGAGAAGGGTACGAGCAGTACTTC; cdr3_aa: CSVLRRFSGEGYEQYF
clone_size: NA; d_call: NA; j_call: TRBJ2-7; v_call: TRBV3-1/TRBV3-2; cdr3_length: 12; cdr3_nt: TGTGCCAGCAGCCACGGTGAATACGAGCAGTACTTC; cdr3_aa: CASSHGEYEQYF
clone_size: NA; d_call: TRBD2; j_call: TRBJ2-1; v_call: TRBV7-6; cdr3_length: 13; cdr3_nt: TGTGCCAGCGGCCTGGGGGGGTTCAATGAGCAGTTCTTC; cdr3_aa: CASGLGGFNEQFF
clone_size: NA; d_call: NA; j_call: TRBJ1-6; v_call: TRBV11-2; cdr3_length: 16; cdr3_nt: TGTGCCAGCAGCTCCCCAGGCGACTCCTATAATTCACCCCTCCACTTT; cdr3_aa: CASSSPGDSYNSPLHF
clone_size: NA; d_call: NA; j_call: TRBJ1-5; v_call: TRBV6-1; cdr3_length: 14; cdr3_nt: TGTGCCAGCAGTGAAAGGGCCATCAATCAGCCCCAGCATTTT; cdr3_aa: CASSERAINQPQHF
clone_size: NA; d_call: NA; j_call: TRBJ2-7; v_call: TRBV28; cdr3_length: 15; cdr3_nt: TGTGCCAGCAGTTTCCATTCGGGCACCGCCTACGAGCAGTACTTC; cdr3_aa: CASSFHSGTAYEQYF
clone_size: NA; d_call: TRBD1; j_call: TRBJ1-2; v_call: TRBV12-3/TRBV12-4; cdr3_length: 13; cdr3_nt: TGTGCCAGCAGACAGGGGGCCGTTGATGGCTACACCTTC; cdr3_aa: CASRQGAVDGYTF
clone_size: few; d_call: TRBD1; j_call: TRBJ2-7; v_call: TRBV28; cdr3_length: 13; cdr3_nt: TGTGCCAGCAGTTTGAAGGGGGCGCAGGTCCAGTACTTC; cdr3_aa: CASSLKGAQVQYF
clone_size: NA; d_call: NA; j_call: TRBJ1-3; v_call: TRBV6-5; cdr3_length: 15; cdr3_nt: TGTGCCAGCAGCAGACAGCTGTTCTCTGGAAACACCATATATTTT; cdr3_aa: CASSRQLFSGNTIYF
clone_size: NA; d_call: NA; j_call: TRBJ1-4; v_call: TRBV4-3; cdr3_length: 13; cdr3_nt: TGCGCCAGCAGCCTTACACTTTCTGAAAAACTGTTTTTT; cdr3_aa: CASSLTLSEKLFF
clone_size: NA; d_call: NA; j_call: TRBJ2-1; v_call: TRBV29-1; cdr3_length: 11; cdr3_nt: TGCAGCGTTGTTCCAGACAATGAGCAGTTCTTC; cdr3_aa: CSVVPDNEQFF
clone_size: NA; d_call: NA; j_call: TRBJ2-7; v_call: TRBV5-1; cdr3_length: 14; cdr3_nt: TGCGCCAGCAGCTTGGCCGGGATTTCCTACGAGCAGTACTTC; cdr3_aa: CASSLAGISYEQYF
clone_size: NA; d_call: NA; j_call: TRBJ2-7; v_call: TRBV13; cdr3_length: 13; cdr3_nt: TGTGCCAGCAGCCGCACCGCAACCTACGAGCAGTACTTC; cdr3_aa: CASSRTATYEQYF
clone_size: NA; d_call: NA; j_call: TRBJ1-3; v_call: TRBV4-1; cdr3_length: 17; cdr3_nt: TGCGCCAGCAGCCAACTGTTCAACGGTCATTCTGGAAACACCATATATTTT; cdr3_aa: CASSQLFNGHSGNTIYF
clone_size: NA; d_call: NA; j_call: TRBJ2-1; v_call: TRBV5-1; cdr3_length: 14; cdr3_nt: TGCGCCAGCAGCTTGTCTAGCTTTGGAAATGAGCAGTTCTTC; cdr3_aa: CASSLSSFGNEQFF
clone_size: once; d_call: NA; j_call: TRBJ2-7; v_call: TRBV6-5; cdr3_length: 15; cdr3_nt: TGTGCCAGCAGTTACGGTGGGACAAATCCCTACGAGCAGTACTTC; cdr3_aa: CASSYGGTNPYEQYF
clone_size: NA; d_call: NA; j_call: TRBJ1-4; v_call: TRBV6-5; cdr3_length: 14; cdr3_nt: TGTGCCAGCAGTTACAGGGGGGGACGTGAAAAACTGTTTTTT; cdr3_aa: CASSYRGGREKLFF
clone_size: NA; d_call: NA; j_call: TRBJ2-2; v_call: TRBV5-1; cdr3_length: 13; cdr3_nt: TGCGCCAGCAGCTTGGGGGGTTCCGGGGAGCTGTTTTTT; cdr3_aa: CASSLGGSGELFF
clone_size: NA; d_call: NA; j_call: TRBJ2-5; v_call: TRBV18; cdr3_length: 13; cdr3_nt: TGTGCCAGCTCACCAGAACGACGGGAGACCCAGTACTTC; cdr3_aa: CASSPERRETQYF
clone_size: NA; d_call: TRBD1; j_call: TRBJ2-5; v_call: TRBV7-2; cdr3_length: 13; cdr3_nt: TGTGCCAGCAGCTTGGACAGGGGAGAGACCCAGTACTTC; cdr3_aa: CASSLDRGETQYF
clone_size: NA; d_call: NA; j_call: TRBJ1-1; v_call: TRBV28; cdr3_length: 12; cdr3_nt: TGTGCCAGCAGTTCCGGGCGCACTGAAGCTTTCTTT; cdr3_aa: CASSSGRTEAFF
clone_size: NA; d_call: NA; j_call: TRBJ1-4; v_call: TRBV5-1; cdr3_length: 13; cdr3_nt: TGCGCCAGCAGCGTTGCAACTAATGAAAAACTGTTTTTT; cdr3_aa: CASSVATNEKLFF
clone_size: few; d_call: NA; j_call: TRBJ2-1; v_call: TRBV11-3; cdr3_length: 14; cdr3_nt: TGTGCCAGCAGCCGCGGTGGGGAGGACAATGAGCAGTTCTTC; cdr3_aa: CASSRGGEDNEQFF
clone_size: NA; d_call: TRBD2; j_call: TRBJ2-1; v_call: TRBV3-1/TRBV3-2; cdr3_length: 18; cdr3_nt: TGTGCCAGCAGCCAAGTCCCCACAGCGGGAGGTTCCTACAATGAGCAGTTCTTC; cdr3_aa: CASSQVPTAGGSYNEQFF
clone_size: NA; d_call: TRBD1; j_call: TRBJ1-1; v_call: TRBV12-5; cdr3_length: 14; cdr3_nt: TGTGCTAGTGGTCCCAGACAGGGGAACACTGAAGCTTTCTTT; cdr3_aa: CASGPRQGNTEAFF
clone_size: NA; d_call: TRBD2; j_call: TRBJ2-1; v_call: TRBV10-3; cdr3_length: 18; cdr3_nt: TGTGCCATCAGTGAGTCGGGAGGGAGGTCAGCGGGGAGCAATGAGCAGTTCTTC; cdr3_aa: CAISESGGRSAGSNEQFF
clone_size: few; d_call: TRBD1; j_call: TRBJ2-7; v_call: TRBV30; cdr3_length: 13; cdr3_nt: TGTGCCTGGAGCCAAGACAGGGGGTGGGAGCAGTACTTC; cdr3_aa: CAWSQDRGWEQYF
clone_size: NA; d_call: TRBD2; j_call: TRBJ2-5; v_call: TRBV5-1; cdr3_length: 18; cdr3_nt: TGCGCCAGCAGCTTGGAACTAGCGGGACCGACCCTCCAAGAGACCCAGTACTTC; cdr3_aa: CASSLELAGPTLQETQYF
clone_size: NA; d_call: NA; j_call: TRBJ1-2; v_call: TRBV28; cdr3_length: 11; cdr3_nt: TGTGCCAGCAGGGACAACTATGGCTACACCTTC; cdr3_aa: CASRDNYGYTF